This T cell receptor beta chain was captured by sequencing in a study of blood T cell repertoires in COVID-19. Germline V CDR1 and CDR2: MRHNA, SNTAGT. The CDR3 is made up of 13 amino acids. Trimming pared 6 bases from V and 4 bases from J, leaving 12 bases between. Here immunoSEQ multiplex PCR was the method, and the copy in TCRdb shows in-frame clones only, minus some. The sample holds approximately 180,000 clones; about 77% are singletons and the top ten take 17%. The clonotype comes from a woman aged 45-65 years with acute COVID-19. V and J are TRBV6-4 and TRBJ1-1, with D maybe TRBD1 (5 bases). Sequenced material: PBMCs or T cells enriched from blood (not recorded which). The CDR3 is CASRYGGGTEAFF. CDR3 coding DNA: TGTGCCAGCAGATATGGGGGGGGCACTGAAGCTTTCTTT.